Presented here are 18 T cell receptor beta chains from one specimen sequenced in a study of OX40 agonist ivuxolimab in advanced cancers. Assay: immunoSEQ multiplex PCR; the TCRdb copy retains only in-frame clones and omits some. This sample has about 46,000 clones, with roughly 90% found just once. The sample here was CD4+ or CD8+ T cells sorted from blood, taken in a trial of the OX40 agonist ivuxolimab. These receptors came from an adult with an advanced solid tumor such as melanoma, head and neck, liver or kidney cancer.

The chain has TRBV11-3 and TRBJ2-1, with D tentatively TRBD2 (5 bases). This CDR3 has 16 residues. From germline, CDR1 is SGHNT and CDR2 YENEEA. V was cut by 7 bases and J by 5 bases, with 21 bases left in between. CDR3 in amino acids: CASTPPGGGSNNEQFF. DNA for the CDR3: TGTGCCAGCACCCCACCAGGCGGAGGAAGTAACAATGAGCAGTTCTTC.

DNA of the CDR3: TGTGCCAGCAGCCAAATAACAGCTGGGGCAGATACGCAGTATTTT. Amino acids: CASSQITAGADTQYF. The chain employs TRBV9 and TRBJ2-3; D uncertain. The CDR3 consists of 15 residues. Germline lookup yields CDR1 SGDLS and CDR2 YYNGEE. V shed 4 bases and J shed 4 bases, with 16 bases lying between them.

The chain has TRBV2 and TRBJ1-6; D uncertain. Trimming removed 6 bases at V and 0 bases at J, with 12 bases between. There are 16 residues in the CDR3. Germline values: CDR1 SNHLY, CDR2 FYNNEI. The DNA for the CDR3 is TGTGCCAGCAGGACTCCCACGAGCTCCTATAATTCACCCCTCCACTTT. Its translation: CASRTPTSSYNSPLHF.

The rearrangement uses TRBV7-3 and TRBJ1-1, with 7 bases lining up with TRBD1. This CDR3 is 15 amino acids long. With V trimmed by 1 base and J by 0 bases, 2 bases remained unmatched. The germline V gene has CDR1 SGHTA and CDR2 FQGTGA. CDR3 amino acids: CASSLSGTVNTEAFF. The CDR3 DNA is TGTGCCAGCAGCTTAAGTGGGACAGTGAACACTGAAGCTTTCTTT.

J is TRBJ1-4 and V is TRBV30; D is unresolved. CDR1 GTSNPN and CDR2 SVGIG come from the germline V gene (reference sequence). The CDR3 is made up of 16 amino acids. Trimming removed 2 bases at V and 8 bases at J, with 21 bases between. The CDR3 is CAWSLPGGTLGEKLFF. The CDR3 DNA follows: TGTGCCTGGAGTCTCCCTGGAGGTACCTTGGGGGAAAAACTGTTTTTT.

The J gene is TRBJ2-3, the V gene TRBV27; D possibly corresponds to TRBD2 (6 bases). V was cut by 0 bases and J by 8 bases, with 15 bases left in between. Germline V gives CDR1 MNHEY, CDR2 SMNVEV (reference sequence). The CDR3 has 15 amino acids. The CDR3, as DNA: TGTGCCAGCAGTTTATCGCAGGGCGGGGTGGGTACGCAGTATTTT. Residues: CASSLSQGGVGTQYF.

The chain joins TRBV19 to TRBJ1-5, with D possibly TRBD1 on 5 matching bases. Per the germline V gene, CDR1 is LNHDA and CDR2 is SQIVND (reference sequence). V lost 5 bases and J lost 3, with 14 bases in between. This CDR3 comprises 15 residues. The CDR3 region has the DNA TGTGCCAGTAGTCCAGGCTGGGGGAACAATCAGCCCCAGCATTTT. Its translation: CASSPGWGNNQPQHF. The whole variable domain, filled in from reference TRBV19 and TRBJ1-5, reads DGGITQSPKYLFRKEGQNVTLSCEQNLNHDAMYWYRQDPGQGLRLIYYSQIVNDFQKGDIAEGYSVSREKKESFPLTVTSAQKNPTAFYLCASSPGWGNNQPQHFGDGTRLSIL.

This clone was recorded once. The chain carries TRBV29-1 and TRBJ2-1; 7 bases match TRBD2. This CDR3 contains 13 residues. The V and J ends lost 7 bases and 6 bases, in that order; junction bases with no gene match: 9. Germline V CDR1 and CDR2: SQVTM, ANQGSEA. The CDR3 here is CSGAGGGFNEQFF. The CDR3 nucleotides read TGCAGCGGCGCTGGGGGGGGGTTCAATGAGCAGTTCTTC.

This clone turned up a few times. The chain is built from TRBV19 and TRBJ2-7; 10 bases are shared with TRBD2. The V and J ends lost 3 bases and 4 bases, in that order; junction bases with no gene match: 3. The germline CDR1 and CDR2 sequences are LNHDA and SQIVND (reference sequence). This CDR3 has 14 residues. The CDR3 sequence: CASSMASGSYEQYF. CDR3 in DNA: TGTGCCAGTAGTATGGCTAGCGGGAGTTACGAGCAGTACTTC.

CDR3 protein: CASSYSAGELFF. The CDR3 DNA follows: TGTGCCAGCTCATATTCAGCCGGGGAGCTGTTTTTT. The chain recombines TRBV18 with TRBJ2-2; no firm D call. V lost 5 bases to trimming and J lost 6 bases, with 7 bases between them. CDR3 size: 12 residues. Germline V gene sequence: CDR1 KGHSH, CDR2 LQKENI.

The rearrangement links TRBV5-1 to TRBJ1-1, with D tentatively TRBD1 (6 bases). Per germline, CDR1 SGHRS and CDR2 YFSETQ. The germline V and J ends were trimmed by 1 base and 5 bases, with 9 bases remaining between them. The CDR3 has 13 residues. The DNA for the CDR3 is TGCGCCAGCAGCTTGAACAGGGTTACTGAAGCTTTCTTT. Its translation is CASSLNRVTEAFF.

The genes are TRBV29-1 and TRBJ1-1, with unresolved D. CDR1 SQVTM and CDR2 ANQGSEA come from the germline V gene. Trimming pared 5 bases from V and 0 bases from J, leaving 10 bases between. This CDR3 is built from 13 residues. The CDR3 DNA reads TGCAGCGTTCGACACAATATGAACACTGAAGCTTTCTTT. Translating gives CSVRHNMNTEAFF.

On this clone itself: Other DNA sequences from this sample encode an identical CDR3 as well. This chain uses TRBV2 with TRBJ1-4, with D tentatively TRBD1 (5 bases). Germline values: CDR1 SNHLY, CDR2 FYNNEI. With 3 bases removed from V and 0 bases from J, the gap between germline ends came to 8 bases. This CDR3 region has 15 residues. This CDR3 reads CASSEGGATNEKLFF. As DNA, the CDR3 is TGTGCCAGCAGTGAGGGGGGGGCAACTAATGAAAAACTGTTTTTT.

V is TRBV27 and J is TRBJ2-1, with 13 nucleotides matching TRBD2. The CDR3 is made up of 16 amino acids. The junction had 8 bases not matched to a gene; V was cut back by 5 bases and J by 7 bases. CDR1 and CDR2 (germline): MNHEY, SMNVEV (reference sequence). The CDR3 spells CASSLLTSGGINEQFF. In DNA, the CDR3 is TGTGCCAGCAGTCTTCTGACTAGCGGGGGGATAAATGAGCAGTTCTTC.

This chain uses TRBV30 with TRBJ2-7, with D tentatively TRBD2 (5 bases). Trimming removed 4 bases at V and 2 bases at J, with 9 bases between. This CDR3 comprises 12 residues. Germline CDR1 and CDR2: GTSNPN and SVGIG (reference sequence). DNA of the CDR3: TGTGCCTGGATGGACGGGACCTACGAGCAGTACTTC. Protein: CAWMDGTYEQYF.

The chain combines TRBV9 with TRBJ2-1; possible D gene TRBD1, 5 bases. Between the trimmed V and J ends, which lost 6 bases and 7 bases, there was a span of 20 bases. The CDR3 consists of 15 residues. From germline, CDR1 is SGDLS and CDR2 YYNGEE. The CDR3 sequence: CASNQFQGLGNEQFF. The CDR3 region has the DNA TGTGCCAGCAACCAATTTCAGGGTTTGGGAAATGAGCAGTTCTTC.

V gene TRBV30 combines with J gene TRBJ2-2; D perhaps matches TRBD2 (6 bases). The germline V and J ends were trimmed by 3 bases and 5 bases, with 13 bases remaining between them. CDR1 GTSNPN and CDR2 SVGIG come from the germline V gene (reference sequence). The CDR3 loop spans 14 amino acids. This CDR3 reads CAWRGLRETGELFF. The DNA of the CDR3 is TGTGCCTGGAGGGGACTCCGCGAGACCGGGGAGCTGTTTTTT.

This sequence joins TRBV7-6 and TRBJ2-2; TRBD1 matches at 8 bases. The CDR3 is made up of 17 amino acids. V shed 8 bases and J 5 bases; nucleotides not matched to a gene: 16. Germline V gene data show CDR1 as SGHVS and CDR2 as FNYEAQ. CDR3 in amino acids: CASRGTGDNGGTGELFF. CDR3 DNA sequence: TGTGCCAGCCGAGGGACAGGCGACAATGGGGGAACCGGGGAGCTGTTTTTT.